The rows below give T cell receptor beta chains drawn from one sample of a study of T cells after yellow fever vaccination. A single record per CDR3 protein comes from TCRdb applying MiXCR to the 5' RACE reads. The table includes hundreds of thousands of distinct CDR3 sequences, 9.5% to 15% detected once. The sample consisted of CD4+ T cells sorted from PBMCs, taken 15 days after the yellow fever booster vaccination. The receptors stem from a man aged 18 to 35 who received the YFV17D yellow fever vaccine. CDR3s include the opening cysteine and the closing phenylalanine or tryptophan. The order of the fields is clone size, J gene, V gene, D gene, CDR3 protein, CDR3 DNA. D genes are given only for firm matches. Clone size is stated in some rows and not others, as once, few, many or a class when expanded.

-	TRBJ1-6	TRBV9	-	CASSVEGRGSPLHF	TGTGCCAGCAGCGTAGAGGGTAGGGGTTCACCCCTCCACTTT
-	TRBJ2-3	TRBV11-2	TRBD2	CASVAGGHNTQYF	TGTGCCAGCGTAGCGGGGGGCCATAATACGCAGTATTTT
many	TRBJ1-4	TRBV12-3/TRBV12-4	TRBD1	CASSSGGTNEKLFF	TGTGCCAGCAGTTCAGGGGGTACTAATGAAAAACTGTTTTTT
few	TRBJ1-2	TRBV5-1	-	CASSRTAQNYGYTF	TGCGCCAGCAGCCGGACAGCGCAGAACTATGGCTACACCTTC
few	TRBJ1-3	TRBV7-2	-	CASSFGSVSGNTIYF	TGTGCCAGCAGCTTCGGGTCGGTCTCTGGAAACACCATATATTTT
few	TRBJ2-5	TRBV6-2/TRBV6-3	-	CASTGMPGPETQYF	TGTGCCAGCACCGGAATGCCGGGGCCGGAGACCCAGTACTTC
few	TRBJ1-1	TRBV20-1	-	CSARVRGWGTEAFF	TGCAGTGCTAGAGTTCGGGGCTGGGGCACTGAAGCTTTCTTT
few	TRBJ1-2	TRBV4-1	-	CASSPGVGRGYTF	TGCGCCAGCAGCCCAGGGGTTGGCAGGGGCTACACCTTC
-	TRBJ2-1	TRBV6-5	-	CASSYRPYPSYNEQFF	TGTGCCAGCAGTTACCGGCCGTACCCCTCCTACAATGAGCAGTTCTTC
many	TRBJ2-1	TRBV6-2/TRBV6-3	-	CASSYSKRYNEQFF	TGTGCCAGCAGTTACTCGAAGCGGTACAATGAGCAGTTCTTC
-	TRBJ1-2	TRBV21-1	-	CASSGCGYTF	TGTGCCAGCAGTGGGTGCGGCTACACCTTC
-	TRBJ1-1	TRBV29-1	TRBD1	CSGGDRGLSEAFF	TGCAGCGGAGGGGACAGGGGGCTTTCTGAAGCTTTCTTT
-	TRBJ2-7	TRBV20-1	TRBD1	CSALAQRQGRYEQYF	TGCAGTGCTCTGGCCCAAAGACAGGGGCGGTACGAGCAGTACTTC
-	TRBJ2-3	TRBV24-1	-	CATSEWGGPDTDTQYF	TGTGCCACCAGTGAATGGGGGGGGCCTGACACAGATACGCAGTATTTT
few	TRBJ2-3	TRBV4-2	-	CASSQVGEDTQYF	TGTGCCAGCAGCCAAGTTGGGGAGGATACGCAGTATTTT
many	TRBJ2-3	TRBV24-1	-	CATSDASGPADTQYF	TGTGCCACCAGTGACGCGAGCGGACCCGCGGATACGCAGTATTTT
-	TRBJ1-5	TRBV5-6	-	CASSRYNRENQPQHF	TGTGCCAGCAGCCGATACAACAGGGAAAATCAGCCCCAGCATTTT
-	TRBJ1-5	TRBV6-2/TRBV6-3	-	CASTFGPSPHQPQHF	TGTGCCAGCACCTTCGGGCCTAGCCCCCATCAGCCCCAGCATTTT
few	TRBJ1-2	TRBV6-5	-	CASSRPPARLGRYTF	TGTGCCAGCAGTCGGCCCCCGGCCCGTCTTGGTCGCTACACCTTC
-	TRBJ2-3	TRBV7-8	-	CASSPLGLVRDTQYF	TGTGCCAGCAGCCCCCTCGGCCTAGTCAGAGATACGCAGTATTTT
-	TRBJ2-3	TRBV15	TRBD1	CATSIGQGTDTQYF	TGTGCCACCAGCATCGGACAGGGGACAGATACGCAGTATTTT
-	TRBJ1-2	TRBV19	-	CASSSPYRYGYTF	TGTGCCAGTAGTAGTCCGTACCGCTATGGCTACACCTTC
-	TRBJ2-7	TRBV27	-	CASSSYNAYEQYF	TGTGCCAGCAGTTCCTATAACGCCTACGAGCAGTACTTC
few	TRBJ2-1	TRBV9	-	CASSSDPGVGAEKFF	TGTGCCAGCAGCTCGGATCCAGGGGTTGGTGCGGAAAAGTTCTTC
-	TRBJ2-1	TRBV6-2/TRBV6-3	-	CASSYSNGVPPNEQFF	TGTGCCAGCAGTTACTCGAACGGGGTTCCCCCCAATGAGCAGTTCTTC
few	TRBJ1-4	TRBV7-3	TRBD1	CASSSGTGAPTNEKLFF	TGTGCCAGCAGCTCTGGGACAGGAGCTCCAACTAATGAAAAACTGTTTTTT
-	TRBJ2-5	TRBV20-1	TRBD1	CSATTGSYQETQYF	TGCAGTGCTACGACAGGGAGCTACCAAGAGACCCAGTACTTC
-	TRBJ1-5	TRBV6-2/TRBV6-3	-	CAISLAGFQPQHF	TGTGCCATCTCATTAGCAGGGTTTCAGCCCCAGCATTTT
few	TRBJ2-3	TRBV20-1	-	CSAAYEGRTDTQYF	TGCAGTGCTGCCTACGAAGGGCGCACAGATACGCAGTATTTT
-	TRBJ2-7	TRBV6-2/TRBV6-3	-	CASSYVTRTYEQYF	TGTGCCAGCAGTTACGTGACCCGTACCTACGAGCAGTACTTC
few	TRBJ2-2	TRBV28	-	CASSGPPGLLREANTGELFF	TGTGCCAGCAGTGGGCCCCCGGGACTTTTGAGGGAGGCGAACACCGGGGAGCTGTTTTTT
few	TRBJ2-5	TRBV7-8	-	CASSPPWGGEETQYF	TGTGCCAGCAGCCCGCCTTGGGGCGGCGAAGAGACCCAGTACTTC
-	TRBJ2-3	TRBV4-2	TRBD2	CASSLFASGGTDTQYF	TGTGCCAGCAGCCTCTTTGCGAGCGGGGGGACAGATACGCAGTATTTT
-	TRBJ1-5	TRBV28	TRBD1	CASRPGDRGLQPQHF	TGTGCCAGCAGGCCGGGGGACAGGGGGCTTCAGCCCCAGCATTTT
many	TRBJ2-1	TRBV7-2	TRBD2	CASSLVRLAVYNEQFF	TGTGCCAGCAGCTTAGTGCGTCTAGCGGTTTACAATGAGCAGTTCTTC
-	TRBJ1-5	TRBV5-6	-	CASSLGLHQPQHF	TGTGCCAGCAGCTTGGGGCTACATCAGCCCCAGCATTTT
-	TRBJ2-5	TRBV7-2	TRBD2	CASSPGTSGVGETQYF	TGTGCCAGCAGCCCAGGGACTAGCGGGGTGGGGGAGACCCAGTACTTC
few	TRBJ1-4	TRBV7-2	-	CASSFSGTWDEKLFF	TGTGCCAGCAGCTTTTCGGGGACTTGGGATGAAAAACTGTTTTTT
few	TRBJ2-7	TRBV6-1	-	CASSDRDFRVDEQYF	TGTGCCAGCAGTGACAGGGATTTTCGAGTGGACGAGCAGTACTTC
-	TRBJ2-1	TRBV9	TRBD2	CASSRGGKYNEEFF	TGTGCCAGCAGCCGGGGGGGCAAATACAATGAGGAGTTCTTC
-	TRBJ2-3	TRBV3-1	TRBD2	CASSQESGDYLPDTQYF	TGTGCCAGCAGCCAAGAATCTGGGGACTACCTTCCGGATACGCAGTATTTT
many	TRBJ2-7	TRBV7-9	TRBD2	CASSKNSGAPYEQYF	TGTGCCAGCAGTAAAAATAGCGGGGCTCCCTACGAGCAGTACTTC
many	TRBJ1-2	TRBV6-6	TRBD1	CASSHPTGTMKGYTF	TGTGCCAGCAGTCATCCGACAGGGACCATGAAGGGCTACACCTTC
many	TRBJ1-1	TRBV7-9	-	CASSLQAPSTEAFF	TGTGCCAGCAGCTTACAGGCTCCTAGCACTGAAGCTTTCTTT
few	TRBJ2-7	TRBV29-1	TRBD1	CSAKGQGAREQYF	TGCAGCGCCAAGGGACAGGGGGCGAGGGAGCAGTACTTC
-	TRBJ1-5	TRBV6-2/TRBV6-3	TRBD1	CASKDRGNGYSNQPQHF	TGTGCCAGCAAGGACAGGGGGAACGGATATAGCAATCAGCCCCAGCATTTT
-	TRBJ2-3	TRBV5-6	TRBD2	CASSLGLAGGLTDTQYF	TGTGCCAGCAGCTTGGGACTAGCGGGGGGCCTAACAGATACGCAGTATTTT
-	TRBJ2-3	TRBV7-9	-	CASGLTPDTQYF	TGTGCCAGCGGACTAACTCCAGATACGCAGTATTTT
-	TRBJ1-1	TRBV27	-	CASKVVEAFF	TGTGCCAGCAAGGTAGTGGAAGCTTTCTTT
-	TRBJ2-6	TRBV5-6	-	CASNPSAGANVLTF	TGTGCCAGCAACCCCTCCGCTGGGGCCAACGTCCTGACTTTC
-	TRBJ1-4	TRBV5-6	-	CASSLVGERKLFF	TGTGCCAGCAGCTTGGTGGGGGAGCGAAAACTGTTTTTT
few	TRBJ1-4	TRBV20-1	-	CSGAEGKKLFF	TGCAGTGGGGCGGAGGGAAAAAAACTGTTTTTT
-	TRBJ2-1	TRBV3-1	-	CASSQDPGTRYNEQFF	TGTGCCAGCAGCCAGGACCCCGGGACTCGCTACAATGAGCAGTTCTTC